The sequence of this T cell receptor beta chain was determined in a study of T cell repertoires in cytomegalovirus infection (dated by TCRdb to about 2019). About the full investigation: Recently identified HLA-C-restricted CMV epitopes, whose presentation resists viral immunomodulation, were targeted by peptide stimulations together with well-studied HLA-B-restricted epitopes. Donor HLA type was relevant to the analysis, because carriage of CMV infection together with the matching HLA type was indicated by public TCR beta signatures. The study at large found these results: Cumulative frequency of public TCR beta family members discriminated carriers of CMV infection plus the relevant HLA type in this cohort and an independent roughly 320-donor cohort. The ex vivo response was dominated by HLA-C-restricted CMV-specific TCR beta clonotypes, which also provided the single most frequent clonotype in two of eight donors.

Details on this clonotype: Which antigen it targets is not known. Per-nucleotide qualities are absent, and no much larger clonotype sits a single base away.

Sample treatment or condition, as interpreted from the label and publication: in vitro stimulation with specific CMV peptide epitopes to enrich CMV-specific T cells. The sequencing machine was an Illumina HiSeq 1500. The public reads were reanalyzed by TCRdb: fastp trimming at Q25, MiXCR alignment, in-frame beta chains only. All rows with the same CDR3 protein become a single entry with the most common DNA and genes. This sample holds around 430,000 distinct CDR3 sequences; about two fifths were observed only once. The top ten clonotypes cover about two fifths of the sample. The sequenced sample was cultured PBMCs, obtained from culture after CMV antigen stimulation. The origin of this receptor is a human donor in good health (CMV status not recorded). Some clones in this sample may be carry-over from other donors' samples.

The nucleotides read TGTGCCAGCAGCTCTAGACAGGCAACTAATGAAAAACTGTTTTTT. Its product reads: CASSSRQATNEKLFF. The V gene is TRBV7-2 and the J gene is TRBJ1-4; a weak D assignment points to TRBD1 (6 bases agree). Taken from cysteine to phenylalanine, the CDR3 has 15 residues. The only DNA kept is the CDR3, 45 bases in frame from the first base. V and J are truncated by 4 bases and 0 bases respectively, leaving an intervening sequence of 9 bases. The germline V gene gives CDR1 as SGHTA and CDR2 as FQGNSA.